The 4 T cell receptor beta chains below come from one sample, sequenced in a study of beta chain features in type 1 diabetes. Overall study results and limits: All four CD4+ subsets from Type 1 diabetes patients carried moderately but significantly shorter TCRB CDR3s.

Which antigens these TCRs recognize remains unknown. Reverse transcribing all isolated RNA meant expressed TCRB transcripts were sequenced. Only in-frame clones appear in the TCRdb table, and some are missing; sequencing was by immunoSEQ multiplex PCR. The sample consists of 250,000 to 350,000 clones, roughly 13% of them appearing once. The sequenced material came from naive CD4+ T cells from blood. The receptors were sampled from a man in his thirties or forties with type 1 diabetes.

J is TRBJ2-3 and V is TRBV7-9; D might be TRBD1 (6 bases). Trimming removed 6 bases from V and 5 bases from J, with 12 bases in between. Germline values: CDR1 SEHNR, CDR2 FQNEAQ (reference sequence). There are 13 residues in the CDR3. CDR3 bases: TGTGCCAGCAGGATACAGGGAGAAGATACGCAGTATTTT. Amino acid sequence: CASRIQGEDTQYF.

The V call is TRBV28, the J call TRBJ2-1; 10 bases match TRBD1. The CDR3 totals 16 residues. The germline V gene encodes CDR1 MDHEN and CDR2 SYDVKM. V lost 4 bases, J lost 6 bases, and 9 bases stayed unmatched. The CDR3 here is CASSSTGTGVINEQFF. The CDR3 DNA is TGTGCCAGCAGTTCCACCGGGACAGGGGTGATCAATGAGCAGTTCTTC.

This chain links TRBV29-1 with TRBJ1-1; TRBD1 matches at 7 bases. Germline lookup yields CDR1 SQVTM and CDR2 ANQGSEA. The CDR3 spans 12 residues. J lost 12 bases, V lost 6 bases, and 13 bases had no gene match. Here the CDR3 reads CSVVAGGGLSFF. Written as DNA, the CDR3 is TGCAGCGTGGTGGCAGGGGGAGGATTGTCTTTCTTT.

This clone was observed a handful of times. The CDR3 region is CASSLPRQGSGELFF. Written as DNA, the CDR3 is TGTGCCAGCAGTTTACCTAGACAGGGCTCCGGGGAGCTGTTTTTT. The V gene is TRBV28, the J gene TRBJ2-2, with 7 bases matching TRBD1. The germline V gene encodes CDR1 MDHEN and CDR2 SYDVKM. V shed 2 bases, J shed 6 bases, and the junction held 6 bases outside the gene matches. This CDR3 has 15 amino acids.